The 19 T cell receptor beta chains below come from one sample, sequenced in a study of shared clonotypes between healthy human individuals. Assay: immunoSEQ multiplex PCR; the TCRdb copy retains only in-frame clones and omits some. The sample includes some 2.1 million clones, 93% of them seen just once. Naive CD8 isolation took CD45RO-negative cells positively selected for CCR7 and excluded terminally differentiated effector memory CD45RA+ cells. Sequencing input: naive CD8+ T cells from PBMCs. The receptors shown here come from a man between 18 and 35 years old in good health. Some clones in this sample may be carry-over from other donors' samples.

This sequence joins TRBV23-1 and TRBJ1-5; 9 nucleotides line up with TRBD1. TRBV23-1 is an open reading frame, and its role is uncertain. The CDR3 is 17 amino acids. V lost 4 bases and J lost 0; bases outside the gene matches: 7. The CDR3 here is CASSPNNRGPSNQPQHF. The CDR3 region has the DNA TGCGCCAGCAGTCCAAACAACAGGGGGCCTAGCAATCAGCCCCAGCATTTT.

In its sample, this clone was seen once. The chain has TRBV9 and TRBJ2-3; TRBD2 might be the D (5 bases). The germline V gene encodes CDR1 SGDLS and CDR2 YYNGEE. This CDR3 has 18 residues. Trimming removed 4 bases from V and 2 bases from J, with 23 bases in between. CDR3 DNA sequence: TGTGCCAGCAGCCTACAATTAAAGGACTTCAGGATCACAGATACGCAGTATTTT. Translating it yields CASSLQLKDFRITDTQYF.

The chain uses TRBV4-2 and TRBJ2-1, with 9 positions matching TRBD2. There are 15 residues in the CDR3. V gave up 4 bases and J gave up 8 bases; unmatched junction bases: 9. Per germline, CDR1 LGHNA and CDR2 YNFKEQ. As DNA, the CDR3 is TGTGCCAGCAGCCGATTAGCGGGGGTAGACGATGAGCAGTTCTTC. It specifies CASSRLAGVDDEQFF.

J is TRBJ1-2 and V is TRBV18; 7 bases are a match to TRBD1. CDR3 size: 16 residues. Germline values: CDR1 KGHSH, CDR2 LQKENI. Trimming took 3 bases from V and 4 from J; bases not matched to a gene: 11. This CDR3 reads CASSPSPRQGIYGYTF. The CDR3 region has the DNA TGTGCCAGCTCACCCTCACCCAGACAGGGAATCTATGGCTACACCTTC.

V and J are TRBV9 and TRBJ2-1, with 8 bases aligning to TRBD1. CDR3 length: 17 amino acids. V lost 3 bases to trimming and J lost 0 bases; unmatched junction nucleotides: 8. The V gene's germline CDR1 is SGDLS and CDR2 YYNGEE. DNA for the CDR3: TGTGCCAGCAGCGAAACAGGGGGGTTCGGCTCCTACAATGAGCAGTTCTTC. This encodes CASSETGGFGSYNEQFF.

J is TRBJ2-5 and V is TRBV11-2; 8 positions match TRBD2. Germline CDR1 and CDR2: SGHAT and FQNNGV. This CDR3 is 15 amino acids long. V lost 1 base and J lost 0; bases outside the gene matches: 1. The CDR3 here is CASSLGGLDQETQYF. The CDR3 DNA reads TGTGCCAGCAGCTTAGGGGGACTAGACCAAGAGACCCAGTACTTC.

The rearrangement joins TRBV19 to TRBJ2-5, with D possibly TRBD1 on 5 matching bases. Trimming took 7 bases from V and 3 from J, leaving 9 bases between them. This CDR3 spans 12 amino acids. Germline CDR1 LNHDA, CDR2 SQIVND (reference sequence). This chain's CDR3 is CASTGFEETQYF. Written as DNA, the CDR3 is TGTGCCAGTACAGGGTTCGAAGAGACCCAGTACTTC.

This chain links TRBV10-3 with TRBJ1-1, with D tentatively TRBD1 (6 bases). This CDR3 has 15 amino acids. With 4 bases removed from V and 6 bases from J, the gap between germline ends came to 18 bases. Germline V gene sequence: CDR1 ENHRY, CDR2 SYGVKD. CDR3 sequence: CAISVDGQLGAEAFF. CDR3 nucleotide sequence: TGTGCCATCAGTGTAGACGGACAGTTAGGGGCTGAAGCTTTCTTT.

V and J are TRBV9 and TRBJ2-7; 9 bases line up with TRBD1. Germline values: CDR1 SGDLS, CDR2 YYNGEE. CDR3 length: 15 residues. The J segment lost 0 bases and the V segment lost 3 bases, leaving 4 bases of the junction unmatched. CDR3 sequence: CASSAGQGTSYEQYF. The CDR3 DNA reads TGTGCCAGCAGCGCGGGACAGGGAACCTCCTACGAGCAGTACTTC.

The chain links TRBV4-2 to TRBJ2-5; D uncertain. The V gene's germline CDR1 is LGHNA and CDR2 YNFKEQ. The V end was cut by 1 base, the J end by 2 bases, with 8 bases between. The CDR3 is 14 amino acids. The DNA of the CDR3 is TGTGCCAGCAGCCAAGCTGTGGTACAAGAGACCCAGTACTTC. Its protein product is CASSQAVVQETQYF.

This rearrangement joins TRBV11-1 to TRBJ2-5; TRBD2 might be the D (5 bases). Germline V lookup: CDR1 SGHAT, CDR2 FQDESV (reference sequence). This CDR3 is built from 15 residues. V gave up 5 bases and J gave up 0 bases, with 13 bases separating them. The chain's CDR3 is CASSVKDFHQETQYF. In DNA form, the CDR3 reads TGTGCCAGCAGCGTAAAGGACTTTCACCAAGAGACCCAGTACTTC.

V gene TRBV7-9 combines with J gene TRBJ1-1; D call uncertain. The germline V gene has CDR1 SEHNR and CDR2 FQNEAQ (reference sequence). Trimming removed 1 base at V and 0 bases at J, with 9 bases between. This CDR3 has 15 residues. The CDR3 sequence is CASSLVSGVNTEAFF. Here the CDR3 DNA reads TGTGCCAGCAGCTTAGTCTCCGGGGTGAACACTGAAGCTTTCTTT.

This chain joins TRBV15 and TRBJ1-4; possibly TRBD1 for D (6 bases). CDR3 length: 15 residues. Germline V gene data show CDR1 as LNHNV and CDR2 as YYDKDF (reference sequence). V lost 4 bases and J lost 8, with 17 bases in between. CDR3 sequence reads: CATSNLAGVEEKLFF. As DNA, the CDR3 is TGTGCCACCAGCAATTTGGCAGGGGTCGAGGAAAAACTGTTTTTT.

Only one count was recorded for this clone. V gene TRBV5-5 combines with J gene TRBJ2-7; TRBD1 matches 7 bases. Germline CDR1 reads SGHKS; CDR2 reads YYEKEE (reference sequence). J was trimmed by 7 bases and V by 0 bases; bases with no gene match: 10. The CDR3 is made up of 15 amino acids. This CDR3 is CASSLAVGGLREQYF. CDR3 nucleotide sequence: TGTGCCAGCAGCTTGGCCGTAGGGGGCTTGAGAGAGCAGTACTTC.

The chain joins TRBV27 to TRBJ2-1; 7 nucleotides align to TRBD2. Germline CDR1 and CDR2: MNHEY and SMNVEV (reference sequence). This CDR3 is built from 13 residues. Trimming at V came to 3 bases and at J to 6 bases, leaving 2 bases not matched to a gene. DNA for the CDR3: TGTGCCAGCAGTTTCGCGGGAGCCAATGAGCAGTTCTTC. As protein: CASSFAGANEQFF.

The V call is TRBV13, the J call TRBJ1-2, with TRBD1 matching over 10 bases. This CDR3 comprises 15 residues. V dropped 4 bases and J dropped 5; count of bases not matched to a gene: 7. Germline V lookup: CDR1 PRHDT, CDR2 FYEKMQ (reference sequence). CDR3 nucleotides: TGTGCCAGCAGCTCTCGGACAGGGGGTAGTTATGGCTACACCTTC. This sequence encodes CASSSRTGGSYGYTF.

This clone has only one observation. The chain links TRBV5-4 to TRBJ2-3, with 8 bases lining up with TRBD1. J was trimmed by 5 bases and V by 1 base; bases with no gene match: 9. Germline CDR1 reads SGHNT; CDR2 reads YYREEE (reference sequence). The CDR3 consists of 16 residues. CDR3 in amino acids: CASSLYPGQGRDTQYF. The CDR3 DNA follows: TGTGCCAGCAGCTTGTACCCCGGACAGGGTAGAGATACGCAGTATTTT.

The V gene is TRBV5-6, the J gene TRBJ2-6; D ambiguous. Trimming took off 3 bases at V and 0 bases at J, with 13 bases between the two ends. In germline, CDR1 is SGHDT, CDR2 YYEEEE. This CDR3 comprises 17 residues. CDR3 loop: CASSSGPSISGANVLTF. In DNA, the CDR3 is TGTGCCAGCAGCTCCGGTCCTTCCATCTCTGGGGCCAACGTCCTGACTTTC.

With regard to this clone: At the DNA level, this CDR3 is encoded by other sequences in the same sample as well. V usage is TRBV9 and J usage is TRBJ2-1, with D perhaps matching TRBD2 (6 bases). Per germline, CDR1 SGDLS and CDR2 YYNGEE. V was clipped by 0 bases and J by 3 bases, with 10 bases between them. CDR3 length equals 15 residues. The chain's CDR3 is CASSVDGTGYNEQFF. CDR3 nucleotides: TGTGCCAGCAGCGTAGACGGGACTGGCTACAATGAGCAGTTCTTC.